Below are 19 T cell receptor beta chains sequenced from a single sample in a study of T cells in Graves' hyperthyroidism and ophthalmopathy. Regions amplified from RNA transcripts were the TCR beta CDR3 regions. Carried out on the TCR CDR3, a first-round RT-PCR used the HTBI primer set. TCRdb re-called the multiplex PCR reads through MiXCR, storing one row per CDR3 protein. The sample holds some 650,000 distinct CDR3 sequences, 16% seen once. Source material: blood. The receptor set was obtained from a woman in her thirties or forties with Graves' ophthalmopathy.

The chain uses TRBV11-2 and TRBJ2-6; no reliable D call. Germline V CDR1 and CDR2: SGHAT, FQNNGV. The CDR3 length is 15 residues. Trimming shortened V by 5 bases and J by 0 bases, and 8 bases separated the two germline ends. CDR3: CASSVHYSGANVLTF. As DNA, the CDR3 is TGTGCCAGCAGCGTCCATTACTCTGGGGCCAACGTCCTGACTTTC.

This clonotype was seen only a few times. The chain recombines TRBV20-1 with TRBJ2-7; D remains ambiguous. CDR1 is DFQATT, CDR2 SNEGSKA, per germline (reference sequence). The CDR3 is 12 residues long. V was trimmed by 0 bases and J by 4 bases, leaving 7 bases between them. The CDR3 is CSAREEVYEQYF. CDR3 nucleotide sequence: TGCAGTGCTAGAGAGGAAGTTTACGAGCAGTACTTC.

In this sample, this clonotype turned up many times. This chain links TRBV30 with TRBJ2-2, with unresolved D. Per the germline V gene, CDR1 is GTSNPN and CDR2 is SVGIG (reference sequence). The CDR3 totals 13 residues. With 0 bases removed from V and 6 bases from J, the gap between germline ends came to 8 bases. CDR3 protein: CAWSVLLAGELFF. CDR3 nucleotides: TGTGCCTGGAGTGTACTCCTGGCCGGGGAGCTGTTTTTT. The whole variable domain, filled in from reference TRBV30 and TRBJ2-2, reads SQTIHQWPATLVQPVGSPLSLECTVEGTSNPNLYWYRQAAGRGLQLLFYSVGIGQISSEVPQNLSASRPQDRQFILSSKKLLLSDSGFYLCAWSVLLAGELFFGEGSRLTVL.

This clonotype was seen once. The rearrangement uses TRBV19 and TRBJ1-1, with D hard to call. V gave up 2 bases and J gave up 4 bases, with 11 bases separating them. This CDR3 is 14 amino acids long. In germline, CDR1 is LNHDA, CDR2 SQIVND (reference sequence). The CDR3 bases are TGTGCCAGTAGTATAAGGGAGTGGGGCACTGAAGCTTTCTTT. Protein product: CASSIREWGTEAFF.

This rearrangement joins TRBV18 to TRBJ1-4; TRBD1 matches at 8 bases. The CDR3 is 14 residues long. Germline assignment: CDR1 KGHSH and CDR2 LQKENI. The junction had 8 bases not matched to a gene; V was cut back by 6 bases and J by 8 bases. CDR3 DNA: TGTGCCAGCTCCGGACAGGGCAGAGAGGAAAAACTGTTTTTT. Its translation: CASSGQGREEKLFF.

This clonotype was seen ten or more times. The chain uses TRBV11-2 and TRBJ2-7; 10 nucleotides match TRBD1. The J segment lost 1 base and the V segment lost 1 base, leaving 4 bases of the junction unmatched. The CDR3 length is 16 residues. Per the germline V gene, CDR1 is SGHAT and CDR2 is FQNNGV. The CDR3 DNA reads TGTGCCAGCAGCTTAGTCCGACAGGGGGCATCCTACGAGCAGTACTTC. Its translation: CASSLVRQGASYEQYF.

This chain uses TRBV19 with TRBJ2-2; D is uncertain. Per germline, CDR1 LNHDA and CDR2 SQIVND (reference sequence). V lost 3 bases to trimming and J lost 6 bases, with 11 bases between them. This CDR3 is 14 amino acids long. The CDR3 coding sequence is TGTGCCAGTAGTATCCCCTGGGGTTCCGGGGAGCTGTTTTTT. It specifies CASSIPWGSGELFF. Complete variable domain (other parts from reference TRBV19 and TRBJ2-2): DGGITQSPKYLFRKEGQNVTLSCEQNLNHDAMYWYRQDPGQGLRLIYYSQIVNDFQKGDIAEGYSVSREKKESFPLTVTSAQKNPTAFYLCASSIPWGSGELFFGEGSRLTVL.

This clonotype was recorded many times. This chain joins TRBV3-1 and TRBJ1-3; TRBD1 matches 7 bases. This CDR3 has 14 amino acids. Germline trimming cut 4 bases from V and 4 bases from J; bases unmatched to any gene: 4. Germline loops: CDR1 LGHDT, CDR2 YNNKEL (reference sequence). DNA of the CDR3: TGTGCCAGCAGCCGACAGGGCGAAGGAAACACCATATATTTT. It translates to CASSRQGEGNTIYF. Using reference TRBV3-1 and TRBJ1-3 for the parts outside the CDR3, the full variable domain is DTAVSQTPKYLVTQMGNDKSIKCEQNLGHDTMYWYKQDSKKFLKIMFSYNNKELIINETVPNRFSPKSPDKAHLNLHINSLELGDSAVYFCASSRQGEGNTIYFGEGSWLTVV.

With regard to this clonotype: Germline is not matched at one junction end, which may reflect a read error. The V gene is TRBV4-1, the J gene TRBJ1-1, with 11 bases matching TRBD1. Germline CDR1 and CDR2: MGHRA and YSYEKL. This CDR3 is built from 16 residues. The CDR3 protein is CASIQTDRGQNTEAFF. DNA of the CDR3: TGCGCCAGCATCCAAACGGACAGGGGGCAAAACACTGAAGCTTTCTTT.

This clonotype showed up just a few times. The CDR3 DNA sequence: TGTGCCAGCCAGGGGTACGATCAGCCCCAGCATTTT. This gives the protein CASQGYDQPQHF. The chain is built from TRBV25-1 and TRBJ1-5, with D perhaps matching TRBD1 (6 bases). V dropped 8 bases and J dropped 5 bases, with 10 bases sitting between them. The germline gives CDR1 MGHDK, CDR2 SYGVNS. CDR3 size: 12 residues.

This clonotype was recorded a few times. The chain couples TRBV28 to TRBJ2-7; D not resolved. The CDR3 length is 12 residues. Germline V gene data show CDR1 as MDHEN and CDR2 as SYDVKM. V was cut by 4 bases and J by 4 bases, with 8 bases left in between. In nucleotides, the CDR3 is TGTGCCAGCAGTTCCCGACGGTACGAGCAGTACTTC. Translation: CASSSRRYEQYF.

Many counts were recorded for this clonotype. This CDR3 reads CASSPQGRGSSQPQHF. The CDR3, as DNA: TGTGCCAGCAGTCCTCAGGGGAGAGGGTCAAGTCAGCCCCAGCATTTT. The chain employs TRBV6-1 and TRBJ1-5; a possible D gene is TRBD1 (6 bases). This CDR3 comprises 16 residues. The germline V gene encodes CDR1 MNHNS and CDR2 SASEGT. Between the trimmed V and J ends, which lost 5 bases and 6 bases, there was a span of 20 bases.

This chain's CDR3 is CASMLNTESTDTQYF. As DNA, the CDR3 is TGTGCCAGTATGTTAAATACAGAAAGCACAGATACGCAGTATTTT. V usage is TRBV19 and J usage is TRBJ2-3, with D hard to call. Trimming shortened V by 7 bases and J by 0 bases, and 14 bases separated the two germline ends. CDR1 is LNHDA, CDR2 SQIVND, per germline (reference sequence). This CDR3 region has 15 residues. Complete variable domain (other parts from reference TRBV19 and TRBJ2-3): DGGITQSPKYLFRKEGQNVTLSCEQNLNHDAMYWYRQDPGQGLRLIYYSQIVNDFQKGDIAEGYSVSREKKESFPLTVTSAQKNPTAFYLCASMLNTESTDTQYFGPGTRLTVL.

The chain recombines TRBV6-1 with TRBJ2-5; perhaps TRBD1 as D (5 bases). Germline CDR1 MNHNS, CDR2 SASEGT. CDR3 length: 15 residues. Trimming pared 7 bases from V and 4 bases from J, leaving 19 bases between. CDR3 sequence (DNA): TGTGCCAGCAAACCTAGGGGCCAGGGATTAGAGACCCAGTACTTC. Protein product: CASKPRGQGLETQYF.

On this clonotype itself: Mismatch with germline at one junction end may stem from a read error. The V call is TRBV11-3, the J call TRBJ2-1, with 8 nucleotides matching TRBD2. From germline, CDR1 is SGHNT and CDR2 YENEEA. The CDR3 runs to 21 residues. As DNA, the CDR3 is TGTGCCGGCAGTGGCGATTTGGGAGGGGGACGGGTAGCGGGATCCGACAATGAGCAGTTCTTC. This translates into CAGSGDLGGGRVAGSDNEQFF.

This chain connects TRBV25-1 to TRBJ2-2, with a weak D call TRBD2 (6 bases). This CDR3 contains 14 residues. V was pared by 1 base and J by 3 bases, with 6 bases between. Germline assignment: CDR1 MGHDK and CDR2 SYGVNS. The CDR3: CASSESGDTGELFF. The CDR3 bases are TGTGCCAGCAGTGAATCGGGGGACACCGGGGAGCTGTTTTTT.

The chain links TRBV5-1 to TRBJ2-1, with 12 bases identical to TRBD2. Germline V gene lookup returns CDR1 SGHRS and CDR2 YFSETQ. The CDR3 spans 16 residues. The V segment lost 4 bases and the J segment 6 bases; nucleotides outside the gene matches: 8. CDR3 sequence (DNA): TGCGCCAGCAGCCCATCGACTAGCGGGGGAGTCAATGAGCAGTTCTTC. Encoded protein: CASSPSTSGGVNEQFF.

This clonotype has a handful of counts. The CDR3 region has the DNA TGCGCCAGCAGCTACCAGGGGGCTAATGAAAAACTGTTTTTT. Protein sequence: CASSYQGANEKLFF. The rearrangement uses TRBV5-1 and TRBJ1-4, with 7 bases that match TRBD1. This CDR3 has 14 amino acids. The trim removed 3 bases at V and 3 bases at J, leaving 2 bases unmatched. Per germline, CDR1 SGHRS and CDR2 YFSETQ.

A word on this clonotype: Just one base apart from a much larger clone, this may be a read error. V usage is TRBV20-1 and J usage is TRBJ2-1, with D possibly being TRBD1 (5 bases). Trimming shortened V by 5 bases and J by 2 bases, and 10 bases separated the two germline ends. This CDR3 is built from 13 residues. Germline lookup yields CDR1 DFQATT and CDR2 SNEGSKA (reference sequence). In DNA, the CDR3 is TGCAGTGCTCCTGGGGCCACCTACAATGAGCAGTTCTTC. Translated, it gives CSAPGATYNEQFF.